This T cell receptor beta chain came from a study of T cells in Graves' hyperthyroidism and ophthalmopathy. This clonotype was counted at least ten times. One end of the junction is discordant with germline, which a read error may explain. Among ophthalmopathy patients, the Clinical Activity Score reached at least 3, the NOSPECS grade reached at least 4, and duration remained under 3 months. The CDR3 sequence is 15 residues long. The V gene's germline CDR1 is SGHVS and CDR2 FQNEAQ. The source material, RNA transcripts, was used to amplify TCR beta CDR3 regions. Using the HTBI primer set, a first-round RT-PCR was run on the TCR CDR3. Each CDR3 protein is one row after TCRdb ran MiXCR on the multiplex PCR reads. The table shows about half a million distinct CDR3 sequences, with approximately 23% occurring only once.

Sequencing was done on a sample of blood. This rearrangement joins TRBV7-8 to TRBJ1-5; D is uncertain. The source is a woman aged 70 to 79 with Graves' ophthalmopathy. The CDR3 sequence: CASSLVGNSNQPQHF. The CDR3, as DNA: TGCGCCAGCAGCTTGGTAGGAAATAGCAATCAGCCCCAGCATTTT.